A selection of T cell receptor beta chains follows, all from one sample in a study of early T cells in non-severe SARS-CoV-2 infection. TCRdb ran MiXCR on the 5' RACE reads and lists one entry per CDR3 protein. The table has 80,000 to 95,000 distinct CDR3 sequences, roughly 15% seen once. Sequenced material: whole blood. Source of these receptors: an adult who was a healthcare worker with PCR-confirmed SARS-CoV-2 infection or an uninfected control (not recorded which). CDR3s include the opening cysteine and the closing phenylalanine or tryptophan. The D gene is left open where the match is weak. Not every row has a clone size; where given, it reads once, few, many or a size class.

len,abundance,v_gene,d_gene,j_gene,CDR3aa,CDR3nt
15,many,TRBV7-2,TRBD2,TRBJ2-3,CASSLGTSGTDTQYF,TGTGCCAGCAGCTTAGGGACTAGCGGCACAGATACGCAGTATTTT
12,-,TRBV7-2,-,TRBJ1-5,CASSPRNQPQHF,TGTGCCAGCAGCCCCCGAAATCAGCCCCAGCATTTT
14,-,TRBV2,TRBD2,TRBJ2-3,CASLGGVSGGTQYF,TGTGCCAGCCTCGGAGGGGTTAGCGGGGGAACGCAGTATTTT
13,many,TRBV27,-,TRBJ1-4,CASSPGTHEKLFF,TGTGCCAGCAGTCCGGGGACACATGAAAAACTGTTTTTT
14,-,TRBV7-2,-,TRBJ2-2,CASSLTGQTGELFF,TGTGCCAGCAGCTTAACAGGCCAAACCGGGGAGCTGTTTTTT
14,few,TRBV2,-,TRBJ2-3,CASSPFRGTDTQYF,TGTGCCAGCAGTCCTTTCAGGGGCACAGATACGCAGTATTTT
14,many,TRBV5-4,-,TRBJ2-5,CASSVRQDQETQYF,TGTGCCAGCAGCGTGCGACAGGATCAAGAGACCCAGTACTTC
16,-,TRBV7-9,-,TRBJ1-1,CASSLSPRAGGTEAFF,TGTGCCAGCAGCTTAAGTCCTCGGGCAGGCGGGACTGAAGCTTTCTTT
15,-,TRBV15,-,TRBJ2-7,CATSRESSASYEQYF,TGTGCCACCAGCAGAGAATCCAGTGCCTCCTACGAGCAGTACTTC
15,few,TRBV4-2,-,TRBJ1-5,CASSPRGHGNQPQHF,TGTGCCAGCAGCCCGAGGGGTCATGGCAATCAGCCCCAGCATTTT
14,-,TRBV20-1,-,TRBJ2-1,CSASHGGPYNEQFF,TGCAGTGCTAGTCACGGGGGCCCGTACAATGAGCAGTTCTTC
14,-,TRBV4-2,-,TRBJ2-1,CASSQVDGDNEQFF,TGTGCCAGCAGCCAAGTCGACGGGGACAATGAGCAGTTCTTC
13,few,TRBV20-1,TRBD1,TRBJ1-1,CSASGQGGTEAFF,TGCAGTGCTAGCGGACAGGGGGGGACTGAAGCTTTCTTT
13,many,TRBV6-2/TRBV6-3,-,TRBJ1-1,CASSYGGNTEAFF,TGTGCCAGCAGTTACGGGGGTAACACTGAAGCTTTCTTT
16,many,TRBV11-2,-,TRBJ2-2,CASSLEGFIDTGELFF,TGTGCCAGCAGCTTAGAGGGGTTTATTGACACCGGGGAGCTGTTTTTT
14,few,TRBV28,-,TRBJ1-1,CASSPRYLNTEAFF,TGTGCCAGCAGTCCCCGGTACTTGAACACTGAAGCTTTCTTT
13,few,TRBV29-1,-,TRBJ1-6,CSTSQGGDSPLHF,TGCAGCACCTCCCAGGGAGGGGATTCACCCCTCCACTTT
13,few,TRBV7-7,TRBD1,TRBJ2-7,CASSRGTGYEQYF,TGTGCTAGCAGCCGAGGGACAGGGTACGAGCAGTACTTC
17,few,TRBV6-6,TRBD1,TRBJ2-7,CASSYLNPGQVSYEQYF,TGTGCCAGCAGTTACTTAAATCCGGGACAGGTTTCCTACGAGCAGTACTTC
16,-,TRBV18,-,TRBJ2-7,CASSPWDWGSSYEQYF,TGTGCCAGCTCACCATGGGACTGGGGGAGCTCCTACGAGCAGTACTTC
12,-,TRBV29-1,-,TRBJ1-5,CSVVISNQPQHF,TGCAGCGTTGTGATTAGCAATCAGCCCCAGCATTTT
16,-,TRBV7-2,TRBD1,TRBJ2-4,CASSLAPGQAKNIQYF,TGTGCCAGCAGCTTAGCGCCGGGACAGGCCAAAAACATTCAGTACTTC
13,few,TRBV4-1,-,TRBJ1-2,CASSHWRGDGYTF,TGCGCCAGCAGCCATTGGAGGGGAGATGGCTACACCTTC
15,-,TRBV29-1,TRBD2,TRBJ2-2,CSVEGTSGNTGELFF,TGCAGCGTTGAGGGGACTAGCGGTAACACCGGGGAGCTGTTTTTT
16,-,TRBV11-2,TRBD2,TRBJ2-1,CASSPMRGGSYNEQFF,TGTGCCAGCAGCCCAATGCGGGGGGGCTCCTACAATGAGCAGTTCTTC
14,many,TRBV7-8,-,TRBJ2-1,CASRRRDLLNEQFF,TGTGCCAGCAGGAGGAGGGATCTCCTCAATGAGCAGTTCTTC
11,-,TRBV28,-,TRBJ2-7,CASRYVDEQYF,TGTGCCAGCAGGTACGTAGACGAGCAGTACTTC
13,few,TRBV9,-,TRBJ1-2,CASSVRTNYGYTF,TGTGCCAGCAGCGTAAGGACTAACTATGGCTACACCTTC
12,few,TRBV10-3,-,TRBJ2-3,CALGDSTDTQYF,TGTGCCCTCGGGGACAGCACAGATACGCAGTATTTT
17,few,TRBV6-2/TRBV6-3,TRBD1,TRBJ1-1,CASSTWLDRGLYTEAFF,TGTGCCAGCAGCACATGGTTGGACAGGGGGCTTTATACTGAAGCTTTCTTT
15,-,TRBV20-1,-,TRBJ1-5,CSARGTIGGGQPQHF,TGCAGTGCTAGAGGAACTATAGGAGGAGGTCAGCCCCAGCATTTT
16,many,TRBV5-5,TRBD2,TRBJ2-2,CASSQSGGASTGELFF,TGTGCCAGCAGTCAGAGCGGGGGGGCTTCCACCGGGGAGCTGTTTTTT
15,few,TRBV11-2,-,TRBJ1-2,CASSLDPSTAGGYTF,TGTGCCAGCAGCTTAGATCCCTCAACCGCCGGTGGCTACACCTTC
16,few,TRBV6-5,TRBD1,TRBJ1-5,CASTPLARGSSQPQHF,TGTGCCAGCACCCCCCTCGCCAGGGGGTCTTCCCAGCCCCAGCATTTT
14,-,TRBV11-2,-,TRBJ2-3,CASSPIGAPDTQYF,TGTGCCAGCAGCCCTATTGGGGCGCCAGATACGCAGTATTTT
14,-,TRBV28,-,TRBJ2-7,CASSLGRATYEQYF,TGTGCCAGCAGCCTCGGCCGGGCCACCTACGAGCAGTACTTC
14,many,TRBV2,TRBD1,TRBJ1-1,CASKEDRGGTEAFF,TGTGCCAGCAAAGAGGACAGGGGTGGCACTGAAGCTTTCTTT
14,many,TRBV6-5,-,TRBJ2-1,CASSYSPQGNEQFF,TGTGCCAGCAGTTACTCCCCGCAGGGAAATGAGCAGTTCTTC
11,few,TRBV10-3,-,TRBJ1-5,CAISDGQPQHF,TGTGCCATCAGTGACGGTCAGCCCCAGCATTTT
15,-,TRBV10-3,-,TRBJ2-7,CAISESPGFGYEQYF,TGTGCCATCAGTGAGTCGCCAGGGTTCGGTTACGAGCAGTACTTC
17,few,TRBV28,TRBD1,TRBJ1-4,CASSFPKLGGQGGKLFF,TGTGCCAGCAGTTTCCCAAAATTAGGGGGACAGGGAGGAAAACTGTTTTTT